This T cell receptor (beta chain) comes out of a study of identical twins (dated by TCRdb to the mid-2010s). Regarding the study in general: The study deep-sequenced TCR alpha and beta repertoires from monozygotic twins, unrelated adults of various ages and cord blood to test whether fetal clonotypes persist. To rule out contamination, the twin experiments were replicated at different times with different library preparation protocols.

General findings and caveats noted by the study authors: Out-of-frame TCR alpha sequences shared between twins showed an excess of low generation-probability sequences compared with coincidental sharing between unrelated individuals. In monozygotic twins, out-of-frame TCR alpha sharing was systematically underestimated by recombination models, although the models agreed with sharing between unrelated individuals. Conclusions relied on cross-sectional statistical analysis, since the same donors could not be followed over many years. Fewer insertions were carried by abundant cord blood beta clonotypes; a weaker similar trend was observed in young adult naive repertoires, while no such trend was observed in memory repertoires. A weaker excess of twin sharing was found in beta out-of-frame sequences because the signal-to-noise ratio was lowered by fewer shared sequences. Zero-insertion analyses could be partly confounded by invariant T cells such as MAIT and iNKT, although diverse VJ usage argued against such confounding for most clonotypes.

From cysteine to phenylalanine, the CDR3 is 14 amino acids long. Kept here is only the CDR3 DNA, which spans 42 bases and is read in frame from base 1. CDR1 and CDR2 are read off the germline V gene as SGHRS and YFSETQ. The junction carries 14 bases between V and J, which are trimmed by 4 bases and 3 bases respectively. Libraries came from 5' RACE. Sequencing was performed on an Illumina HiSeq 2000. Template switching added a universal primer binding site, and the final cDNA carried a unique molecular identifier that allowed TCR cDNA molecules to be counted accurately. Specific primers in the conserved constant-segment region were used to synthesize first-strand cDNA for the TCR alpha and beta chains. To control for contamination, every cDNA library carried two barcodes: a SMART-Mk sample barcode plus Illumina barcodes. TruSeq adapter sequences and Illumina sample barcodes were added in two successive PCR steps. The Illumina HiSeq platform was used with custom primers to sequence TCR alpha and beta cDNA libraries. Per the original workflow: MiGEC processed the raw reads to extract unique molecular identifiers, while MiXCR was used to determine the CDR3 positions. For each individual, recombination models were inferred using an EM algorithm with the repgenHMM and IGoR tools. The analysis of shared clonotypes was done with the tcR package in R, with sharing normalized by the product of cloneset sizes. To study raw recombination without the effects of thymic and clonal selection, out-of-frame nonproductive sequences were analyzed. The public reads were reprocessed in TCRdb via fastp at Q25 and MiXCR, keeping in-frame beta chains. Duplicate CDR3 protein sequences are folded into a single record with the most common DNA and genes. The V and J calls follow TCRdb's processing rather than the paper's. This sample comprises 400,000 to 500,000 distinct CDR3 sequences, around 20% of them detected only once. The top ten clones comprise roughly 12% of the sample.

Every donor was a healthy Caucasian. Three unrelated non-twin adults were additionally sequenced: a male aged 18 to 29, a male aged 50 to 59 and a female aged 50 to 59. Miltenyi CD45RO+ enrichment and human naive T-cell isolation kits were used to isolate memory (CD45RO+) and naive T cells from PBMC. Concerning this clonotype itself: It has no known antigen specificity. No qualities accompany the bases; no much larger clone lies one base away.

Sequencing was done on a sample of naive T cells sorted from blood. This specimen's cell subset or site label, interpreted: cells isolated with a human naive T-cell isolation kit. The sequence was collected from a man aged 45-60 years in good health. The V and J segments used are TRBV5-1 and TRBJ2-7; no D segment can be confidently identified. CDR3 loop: CASSLSPAYYEQYF. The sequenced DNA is TGCGCCAGCAGCCTCTCGCCAGCGTACTACGAGCAGTACTTC.